These T cell receptor beta chains were read from a single sample in a study of blood T cell repertoires in COVID-19. Repertoires were generated with immunoSEQ multiplex PCR, while TCRdb's copy carries only in-frame clones and drops some. This table holds 210,000 or so clones, 65% to 85% found once. Sequenced sample: peripheral blood. The receptors were sampled from a woman over 75 with acute or convalescent COVID-19. Both conserved end residues are trimmed from each CDR3.

len	j_gene	v_gene	CDR3aa
15	TRBJ2-2	TRBV14	ASSQEMGPQLTGELF
13	TRBJ2-5	TRBV9	ASSVAGLAPETQY
11	TRBJ2-5	TRBV18	ASSPDSAETQY
13	TRBJ2-1	TRBV2	ASTRDFDRYNEQF
12	TRBJ1-1	TRBV4-3	ASSLDRSNTEAF
13	TRBJ1-2	TRBV28	ASNPQGLANYGYT
14	TRBJ1-4	TRBV7-9	ASSGDREATNEKLF
13	TRBJ1-4	TRBV19	ASSRRTGGTEKLF
16	TRBJ2-6	TRBV18	ASSRGTGDSSGANVLT
12	TRBJ1-2	TRBV18	ASSQQGRGGGYT
11	TRBJ1-3	TRBV30	AWGGTGGNTIY
14	TRBJ2-7	TRBV21-1	ASSKERSARSYEQY
13	TRBJ1-2	TRBV11-2	ASSTGQGKNYGYT
11	TRBJ2-3	TRBV29-1	SVGDRDPDTQY
13	TRBJ2-5	TRBV19	ASSIRLSSPETQY
13	TRBJ2-5	TRBV5-1	ASSVTGTGEETQY
15	TRBJ1-1	TRBV3-1/TRBV3-2	ASSQDQVAGTGAEAF
13	TRBJ2-5	TRBV5-1	ASSSMGGIEETQY
11	TRBJ2-7	TRBV7-9	ASSPERGYEQY
11	TRBJ2-7	TRBV9	ASLGLRPYEQY
16	TRBJ1-5	TRBV28	ASSLLGQIPLEYQPQH
13	TRBJ2-5	TRBV28	ASSLLTAGGETQY
13	TRBJ2-2	TRBV24-1	ATSQGTRLTGELF
14	TRBJ1-5	TRBV5-6	ASSSAGGWGNQPQH
14	TRBJ2-7	TRBV9	ASSAWTSGSLYEQY
11	TRBJ2-7	TRBV12-5	ASGGGNSYEQY
15	TRBJ2-2	TRBV7-8	ASSPDRGYAYTGELF
11	TRBJ1-2	TRBV30	AWSPTANYGYT
14	TRBJ2-2	TRBV18	ASSPASGRDTGELF
12	TRBJ2-7	TRBV18	ASSPISGGDEQY
10	TRBJ2-1	TRBV7-9	ASSQVGDEQF
10	TRBJ2-5	TRBV2	ASGQLQETQY